The T cell receptor beta chain under discussion was sequenced for a study of shared clonotypes between healthy human individuals. The wider study: The people who gave samples were a couple of women and a few men aged 18 to 49. Whole-study results and caveats: Clonotype sharing among donors likely depends on sequencing depth.

CDR1 SGHDT and CDR2 YYEEEE come from the germline V gene. This CDR3 is built from 13 residues. Trimming stripped 2 bases from V and 6 bases from J, with 8 bases between. To note about this clone: Its antigen is not identified.

Positively selected for CCR7, the CD45RO-negative cells used as naive CD8 cells excluded terminally differentiated effector memory CD45RA+ cells. Using immunoSEQ multiplex PCR, the repertoire was profiled, and TCRdb retains in-frame clones only, with some absent. The data hold approximately 2,200,000 clones, with 90% to 95% observed a single time. The receptor was isolated from a man between 18 and 35 years old in good health. Some clones in this sample may be carry-over from other donors' samples. The chain is built from TRBV5-6 and TRBJ2-2; D remains ambiguous. Sequences were obtained from naive CD8+ T cells from PBMCs. The CDR3 DNA reads TGTGCCAGCAGCTTCATAGGTGCCGGGGAGCTGTTTTTT. It encodes CASSFIGAGELFF.